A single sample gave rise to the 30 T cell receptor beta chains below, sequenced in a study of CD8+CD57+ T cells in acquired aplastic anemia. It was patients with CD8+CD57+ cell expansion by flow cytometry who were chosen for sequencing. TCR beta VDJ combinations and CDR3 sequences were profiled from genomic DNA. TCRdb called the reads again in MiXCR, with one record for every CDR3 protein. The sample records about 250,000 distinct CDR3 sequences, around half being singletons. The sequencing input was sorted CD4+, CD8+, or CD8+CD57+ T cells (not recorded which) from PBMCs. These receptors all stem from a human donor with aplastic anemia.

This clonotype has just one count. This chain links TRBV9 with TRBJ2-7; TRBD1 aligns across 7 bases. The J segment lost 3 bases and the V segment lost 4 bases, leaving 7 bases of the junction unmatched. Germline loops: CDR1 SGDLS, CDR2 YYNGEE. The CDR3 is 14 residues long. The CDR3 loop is CASSPTTGIYEQYF. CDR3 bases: TGTGCCAGCAGCCCAACGACAGGGATCTACGAGCAGTACTTC.

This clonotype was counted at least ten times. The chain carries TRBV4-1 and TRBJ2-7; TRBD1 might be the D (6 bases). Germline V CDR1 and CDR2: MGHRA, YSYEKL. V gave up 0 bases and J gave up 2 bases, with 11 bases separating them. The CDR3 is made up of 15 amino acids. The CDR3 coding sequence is TGCGCCAGCAGCCAAGATAAAGGACAGCCCTACGAGCAGTACTTC. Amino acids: CASSQDKGQPYEQYF.

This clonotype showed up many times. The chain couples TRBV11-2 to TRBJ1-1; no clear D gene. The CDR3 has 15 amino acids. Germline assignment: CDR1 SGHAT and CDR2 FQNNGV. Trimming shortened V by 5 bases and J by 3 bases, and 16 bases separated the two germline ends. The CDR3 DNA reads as TGTGCCAGCAGCGCCCCATCGGGGATTTACACTGAAGCTTTCTTT. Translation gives CASSAPSGIYTEAFF.

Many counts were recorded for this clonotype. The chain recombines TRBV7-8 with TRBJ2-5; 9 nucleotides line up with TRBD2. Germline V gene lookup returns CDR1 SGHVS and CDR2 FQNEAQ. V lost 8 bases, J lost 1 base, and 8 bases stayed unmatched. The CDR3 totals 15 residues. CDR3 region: CASLVAGGFQETQYF. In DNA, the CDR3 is TGTGCCAGCTTAGTCGCGGGAGGGTTCCAAGAGACCCAGTACTTC.

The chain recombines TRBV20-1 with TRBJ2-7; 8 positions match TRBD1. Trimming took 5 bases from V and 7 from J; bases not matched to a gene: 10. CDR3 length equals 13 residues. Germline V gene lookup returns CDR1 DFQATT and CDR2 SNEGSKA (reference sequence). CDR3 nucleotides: TGCAGTGCTTTTCGTCAGGGGGCGGGGGAGCAGTACTTC. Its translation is CSAFRQGAGEQYF.

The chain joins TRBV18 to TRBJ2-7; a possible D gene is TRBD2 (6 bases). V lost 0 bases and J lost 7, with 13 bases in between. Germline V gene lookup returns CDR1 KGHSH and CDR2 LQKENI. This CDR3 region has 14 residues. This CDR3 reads CASSPPGGVSEQYF. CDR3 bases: TGTGCCAGCTCACCACCGGGCGGGGTCTCGGAGCAGTACTTC.

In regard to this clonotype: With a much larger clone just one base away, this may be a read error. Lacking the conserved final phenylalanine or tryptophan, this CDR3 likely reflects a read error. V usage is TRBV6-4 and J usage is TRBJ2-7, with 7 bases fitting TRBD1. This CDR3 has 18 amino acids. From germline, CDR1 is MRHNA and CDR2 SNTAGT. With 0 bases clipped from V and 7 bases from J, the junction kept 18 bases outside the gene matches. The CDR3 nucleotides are TGTGCCAGCAGTGACTCGAGAGGGACAGACCACTTGTTCGGGGAGCAGTACTCC. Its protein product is CASSDSRGTDHLFGEQYS.

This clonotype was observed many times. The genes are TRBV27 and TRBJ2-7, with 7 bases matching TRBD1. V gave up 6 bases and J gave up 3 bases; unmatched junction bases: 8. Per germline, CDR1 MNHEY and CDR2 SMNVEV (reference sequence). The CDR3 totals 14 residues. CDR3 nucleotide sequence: TGTGCCAGCAGCTTAGGGGGACAGCTCTACGAGCAGTACTTC. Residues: CASSLGGQLYEQYF.

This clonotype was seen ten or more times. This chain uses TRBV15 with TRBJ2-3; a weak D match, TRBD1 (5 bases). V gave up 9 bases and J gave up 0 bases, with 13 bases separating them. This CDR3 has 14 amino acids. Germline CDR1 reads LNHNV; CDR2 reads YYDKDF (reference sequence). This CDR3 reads CATATEKSTDTQYF. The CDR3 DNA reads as TGTGCCACGGCGACAGAAAAGAGCACAGATACGCAGTATTTT.

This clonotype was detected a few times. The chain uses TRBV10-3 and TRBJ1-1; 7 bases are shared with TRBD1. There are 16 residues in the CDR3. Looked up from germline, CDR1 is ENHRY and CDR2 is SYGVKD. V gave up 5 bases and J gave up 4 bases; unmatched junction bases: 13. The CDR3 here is CAISYVSGGGRTEAFF. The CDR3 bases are TGTGCCATCAGTTACGTGTCAGGGGGAGGTCGCACTGAAGCTTTCTTT.

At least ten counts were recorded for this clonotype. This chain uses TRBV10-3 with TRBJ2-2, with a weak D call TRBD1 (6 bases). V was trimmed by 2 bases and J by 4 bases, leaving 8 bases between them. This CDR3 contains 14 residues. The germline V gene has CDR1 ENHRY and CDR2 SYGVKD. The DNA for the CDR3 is TGTGCCATCAGTGAGGGACAGAGCACCGGGGAGCTGTTTTTT. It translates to CAISEGQSTGELFF.

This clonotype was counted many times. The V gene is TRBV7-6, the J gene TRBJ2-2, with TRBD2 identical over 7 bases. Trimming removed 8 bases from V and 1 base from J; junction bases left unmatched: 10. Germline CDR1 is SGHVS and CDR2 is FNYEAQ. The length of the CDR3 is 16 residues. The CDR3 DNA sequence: TGTGCCAGCGTCGGGGAGGGGTGGAGGAACACCGGGGAGCTGTTTTTT. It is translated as CASVGEGWRNTGELFF.

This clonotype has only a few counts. The DNA for the CDR3 is TGCGCCAGCAGACAGAGACTGTACAACTCCTACGAGCAGTACTTC. It codes for CASRQRLYNSYEQYF. The chain uses TRBV4-3 and TRBJ2-7; D unclear. The CDR3 consists of 15 residues. V shed 6 bases and J shed 0 bases, with 15 bases lying between them. Germline V gives CDR1 LGHNA, CDR2 YSLEER.

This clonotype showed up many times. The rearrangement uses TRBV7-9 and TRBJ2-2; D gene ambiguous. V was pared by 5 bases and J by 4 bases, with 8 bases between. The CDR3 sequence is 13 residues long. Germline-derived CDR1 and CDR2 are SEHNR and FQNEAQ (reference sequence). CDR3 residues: CASSRHVTGELFF. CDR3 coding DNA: TGTGCCAGCAGCCGACATGTCACCGGGGAGCTGTTTTTT.

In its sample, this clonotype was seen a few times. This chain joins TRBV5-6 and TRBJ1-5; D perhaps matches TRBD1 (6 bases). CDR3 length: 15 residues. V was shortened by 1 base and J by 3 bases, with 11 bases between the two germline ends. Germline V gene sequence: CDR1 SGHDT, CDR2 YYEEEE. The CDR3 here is CASSLRGAPNQPQHF. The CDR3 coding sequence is TGTGCCAGCAGCTTGAGGGGGGCTCCCAATCAGCCCCAGCATTTT.

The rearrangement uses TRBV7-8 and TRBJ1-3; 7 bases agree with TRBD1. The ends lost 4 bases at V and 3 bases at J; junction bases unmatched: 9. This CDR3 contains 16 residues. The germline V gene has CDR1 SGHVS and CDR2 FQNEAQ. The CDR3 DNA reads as TGTGCCAGCAGCTCTGAGGGGGCTAGGAGTGGAAACACCATATATTTT. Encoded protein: CASSSEGARSGNTIYF.

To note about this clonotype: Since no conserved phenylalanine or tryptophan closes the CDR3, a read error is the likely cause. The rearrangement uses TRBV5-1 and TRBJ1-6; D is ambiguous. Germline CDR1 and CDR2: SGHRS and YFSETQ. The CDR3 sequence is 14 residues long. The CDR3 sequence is CASSEQDNNSPLHY. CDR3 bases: TGTGCCAGCAGTGAGCAGGATAATAATTCACCCCTCCACTAT.

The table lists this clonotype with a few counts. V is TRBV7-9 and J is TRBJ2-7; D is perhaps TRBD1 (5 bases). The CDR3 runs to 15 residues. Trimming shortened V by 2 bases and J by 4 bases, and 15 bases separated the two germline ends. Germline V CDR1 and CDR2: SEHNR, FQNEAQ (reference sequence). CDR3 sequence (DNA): TGTGCCAGCAGCTTACTTGGGCAGGGAATATACGAGCAGTACTTC. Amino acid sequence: CASSLLGQGIYEQYF.

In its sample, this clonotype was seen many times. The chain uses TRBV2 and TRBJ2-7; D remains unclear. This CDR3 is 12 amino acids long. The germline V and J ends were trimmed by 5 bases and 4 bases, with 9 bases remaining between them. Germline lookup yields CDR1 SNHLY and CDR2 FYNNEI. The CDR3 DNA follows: TGTGCCAGCAGTTATAGTAGGTACGAGCAGTACTTC. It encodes CASSYSRYEQYF.

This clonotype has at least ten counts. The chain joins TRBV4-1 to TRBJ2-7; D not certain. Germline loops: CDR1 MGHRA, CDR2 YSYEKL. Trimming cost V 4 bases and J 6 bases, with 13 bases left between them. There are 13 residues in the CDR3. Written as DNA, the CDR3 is TGCGCCAGCAGCCCTAACGGGCAGACCGAGCAGTACTTC. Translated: CASSPNGQTEQYF.

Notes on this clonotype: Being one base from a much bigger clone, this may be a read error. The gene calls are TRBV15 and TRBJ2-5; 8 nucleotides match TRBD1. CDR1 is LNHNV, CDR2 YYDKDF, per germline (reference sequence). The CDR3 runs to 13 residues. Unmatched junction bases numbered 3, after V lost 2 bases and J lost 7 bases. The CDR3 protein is CATSRTGGGTQYF. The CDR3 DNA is TGTGCCACCAGCAGAACAGGGGGAGGGACCCAGTACTTC.

The CDR3 is CASSQTSGENSYEQYF. CDR3 coding DNA: TGTGCCAGTAGCCAGACTAGCGGAGAGAACTCCTACGAGCAGTACTTC. The chain has TRBV19 and TRBJ2-7; 9 nucleotides agree with TRBD2. Germline values: CDR1 LNHDA, CDR2 SQIVND (reference sequence). Trimming cost V 6 bases and J 0 bases; bases outside gene matches: 9. The CDR3 is made up of 16 amino acids.

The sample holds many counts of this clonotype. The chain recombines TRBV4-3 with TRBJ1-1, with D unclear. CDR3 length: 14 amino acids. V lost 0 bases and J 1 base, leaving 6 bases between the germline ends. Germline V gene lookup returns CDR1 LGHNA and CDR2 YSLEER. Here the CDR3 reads CASSQDPTNTEAFF. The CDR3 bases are TGCGCCAGCAGCCAAGATCCTACGAACACTGAAGCTTTCTTT.

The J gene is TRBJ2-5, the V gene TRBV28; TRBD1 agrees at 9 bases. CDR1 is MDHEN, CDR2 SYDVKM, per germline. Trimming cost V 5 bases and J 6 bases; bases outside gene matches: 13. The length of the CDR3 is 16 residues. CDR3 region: CASSPTGTGILKTQYF. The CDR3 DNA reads TGTGCCAGCAGTCCCACCGGGACAGGGATTTTAAAGACCCAGTACTTC.

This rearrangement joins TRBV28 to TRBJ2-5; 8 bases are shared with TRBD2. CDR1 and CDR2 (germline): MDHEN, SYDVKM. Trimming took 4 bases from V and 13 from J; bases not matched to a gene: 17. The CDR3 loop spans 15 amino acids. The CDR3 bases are TGTGCCAGCAGTTGGTTAGCGGGACACTCCTACGAGCGGTACTTC. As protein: CASSWLAGHSYERYF.

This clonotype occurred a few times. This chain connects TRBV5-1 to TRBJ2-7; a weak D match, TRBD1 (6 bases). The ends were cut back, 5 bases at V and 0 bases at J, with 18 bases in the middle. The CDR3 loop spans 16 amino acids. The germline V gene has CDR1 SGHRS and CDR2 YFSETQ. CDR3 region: CASSLSFGTRSYEQYF. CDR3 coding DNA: TGCGCCAGCAGTTTATCGTTTGGGACACGCTCCTACGAGCAGTACTTC.

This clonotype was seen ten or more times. The CDR3 loop reads CASSYSGDRSNSPLHF. CDR3 in DNA: TGTGCCAGCAGTTACTCGGGGGACAGGAGCAATTCACCCCTCCACTTT. This chain joins TRBV6-5 and TRBJ1-6, with 8 bases identical to TRBD1. Trimming took 0 bases from V and 7 from J; bases not matched to a gene: 5. The CDR3 runs 16 residues. CDR1 is MNHEY, CDR2 SVGAGI, per germline.

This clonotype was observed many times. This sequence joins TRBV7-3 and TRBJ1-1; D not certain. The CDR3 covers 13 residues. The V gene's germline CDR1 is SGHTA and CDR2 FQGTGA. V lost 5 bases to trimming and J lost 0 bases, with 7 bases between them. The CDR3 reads CASSPTLNTEAFF. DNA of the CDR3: TGTGCCAGCAGCCCTACATTGAACACTGAAGCTTTCTTT. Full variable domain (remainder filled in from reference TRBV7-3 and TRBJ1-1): GAGVSQTPSNKVTEKGKYVELRCDPISGHTALYWYRQSLGQGPEFLIYFQGTGAADDSGLPNDRFFAVRPEGSVSTLKIQRTERGDSAVYLCASSPTLNTEAFFGQGTRLTVV.

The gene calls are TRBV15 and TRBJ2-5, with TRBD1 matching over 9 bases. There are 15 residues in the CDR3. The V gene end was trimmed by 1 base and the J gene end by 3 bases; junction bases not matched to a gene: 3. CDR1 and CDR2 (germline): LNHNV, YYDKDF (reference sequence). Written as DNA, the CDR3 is TGTGCCACCAGCAGAGGGACAGGGGAGGAAGAGACCCAGTACTTC. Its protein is CATSRGTGEEETQYF.

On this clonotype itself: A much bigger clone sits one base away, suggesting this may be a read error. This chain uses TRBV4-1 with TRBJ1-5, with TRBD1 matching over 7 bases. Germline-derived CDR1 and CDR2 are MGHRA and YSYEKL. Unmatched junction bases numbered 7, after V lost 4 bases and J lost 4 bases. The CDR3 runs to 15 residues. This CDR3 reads CASSRDRERNQPQHF. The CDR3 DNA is TGCGCCAGCAGCCGCGACAGGGAACGGAATCAGCCCCAGCATTTT.